This T cell receptor (beta chain) came from a study of blood T cell repertoires in COVID-19. Authors' analysis steps: It was from reference gene primer amplification that nucleated cell counts were estimated. Libraries were prepared by immunoSEQ multiplex PCR; TCRdb keeps only in-frame clonotypes and omits some of them. Clone size and V and J calls were adopted from that table, with D and trimming inferred from the DNA. The data hold approximately 140,000 clones, with 85% to 90% observed a single time. This CDR3 is 14 amino acids long. CDR1 and CDR2 from the germline V gene are SGHNT and YYREEE (reference sequence). The ends were cut back, 4 bases at V and 5 bases at J, with 15 bases in the middle.

The source of this sequence is a man between 45 and 60 years old with active or convalescent COVID-19. V is TRBV5-4 and J is TRBJ2-5; tentative D call: TRBD2 (6 bases). Sequenced: peripheral blood. DNA for the CDR3: TGTGCCAGCAGCCCCCCGGAGGGAATGGAGACCCAGTACTTC. This translates into CASSPPEGMETQYF.